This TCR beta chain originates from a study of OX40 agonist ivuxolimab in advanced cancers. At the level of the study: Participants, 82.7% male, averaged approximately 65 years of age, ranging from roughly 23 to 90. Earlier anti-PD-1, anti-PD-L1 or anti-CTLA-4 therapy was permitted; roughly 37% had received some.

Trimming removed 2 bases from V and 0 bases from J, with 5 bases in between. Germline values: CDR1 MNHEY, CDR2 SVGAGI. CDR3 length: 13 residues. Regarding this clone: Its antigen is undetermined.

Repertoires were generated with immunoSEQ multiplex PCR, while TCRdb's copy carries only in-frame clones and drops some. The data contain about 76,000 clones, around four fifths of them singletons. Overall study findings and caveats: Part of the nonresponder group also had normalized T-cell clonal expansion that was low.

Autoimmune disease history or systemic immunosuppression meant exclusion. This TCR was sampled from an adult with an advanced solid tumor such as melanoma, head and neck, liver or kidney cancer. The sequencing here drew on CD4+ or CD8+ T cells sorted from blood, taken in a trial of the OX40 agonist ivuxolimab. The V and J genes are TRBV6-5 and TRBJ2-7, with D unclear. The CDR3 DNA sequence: TGTGCCAGCAGTTACGGATTCTCCTACGAGCAGTACTTC. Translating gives CASSYGFSYEQYF.